Sequencing of this T cell receptor beta chain was carried out in a study of regulatory T cells in long-lasting Graves disease. The length of the CDR3 is 16 residues. Germline lookup yields CDR1 DFQATT and CDR2 SNEGSKA (reference sequence). V gave up 2 bases and J gave up 3 bases; unmatched junction bases: 7. According to the study, TCR beta libraries were built with iRepertoire HTBI primers and CDR3-region Arm-PCR. TCRdb itself ran the multiplex PCR reads through MiXCR, one entry per CDR3 protein. The sample has more than 300,000 distinct CDR3 sequences; 20% to 25% are singletons. Time point meaning: persistent/refractory GD, antithyroid drugs over 5 years with positive TRAb. PBMC-extracted RNA yielded the TCR library.

The receptor's source is a woman in her forties with Graves disease. The chain links TRBV20-1 to TRBJ2-4; the match to TRBD2 covers 10 bases. The specimen comprised peripheral blood mononuclear cells (PBMCs), sampled when the disease was refractory, from a patient treated with antithyroid drugs. CDR3 in DNA: TGCAGTGCTAGACTAGCGGGAGCGATGGGCAAAAACATTCAGTACTTC. It yields the protein CSARLAGAMGKNIQYF.